The text below deals with one T cell receptor (beta chain). The antigen is not known. This record comes from a study of T cell repertoires in cytomegalovirus infection. Looking at the study overall: CMV epitopes, recently identified HLA-C-restricted and well-studied HLA-B-restricted, were used. CMV infection together with matching HLA type was indicated by public TCR beta signatures. Study-level findings and limits: In two of eight donors, the top clonotype was HLA-C-restricted CMV-specific.

From the reads, TCRdb called clonotypes with MiXCR, one entry per CDR3 protein. The sample has roughly 200,000 distinct CDR3 sequences, 35% to 40% seen once. Losses at the gene ends were 6 bases for V and 3 bases for J; bases not matched to a gene: 8. The germline gives CDR1 SGHDN, CDR2 FVKESK. The CDR3 contains 14 residues. The TCR comes from a human donor in good health (CMV status not recorded). Some clones in this sample may be carry-over from other donors' samples. V is TRBV14 and J is TRBJ2-7, with 7 bases lining up with TRBD1. The material sequenced was CD8+ T cells from cultured PBMCs, taken from culture after CMV antigen stimulation. CDR3 residues: CASRDSGQSYEQYF. For the CDR3, the DNA is TGTGCCAGCAGAGACTCGGGACAGAGCTACGAGCAGTACTTC. Together with reference TRBV14 and TRBJ2-7, the CDR3 gives the full variable domain: EAGVTQFPSHSVIEKGQTVTLRCDPISGHDNLYWYRRVMGKEIKFLLHFVKESKQDESGMPNNRFLAERTGGTYSTLKVQPAELEDSGVYFCASRDSGQSYEQYFGPGTRLTVT.